One sample yielded the 25 T cell receptor beta chains listed below, sequenced in a study of blood T cell repertoires in COVID-19. The table came from immunoSEQ multiplex PCR; TCRdb's copy has only in-frame clones and leaves some out. The sample has about 24,000 clones, 86% seen once. The sequencing sample was made of peripheral blood. Every receptor here comes from a human donor with active COVID-19. The donor label of this sample is uncertain.

This rearrangement joins TRBV3-1 (or the pseudogene TRBV3-2) to TRBJ2-7, with TRBD1 as a possible D gene (6 bases). Between the trimmed V and J ends, which lost 1 base and 7 bases, there was a span of 14 bases. This CDR3 spans 14 amino acids. Germline CDR1 reads LGHDT; CDR2 reads YNNKEL (reference sequence). CDR3 nucleotides: TGTGCCAGCAGCCAAGTTCGTCAGGGGTCGGAGCAGTACTTC. Translating gives CASSQVRQGSEQYF.

The chain uses TRBV7-3 and TRBJ2-3; 7 nucleotides line up with TRBD2. After removal of 5 bases from V and 4 bases from J, the junction contained 6 bases not matched to a gene. The CDR3 extends over 14 amino acids. Germline values: CDR1 SGHTA, CDR2 FQGTGA. The CDR3 region is CASSRGLEPDTQYF. CDR3 sequence (DNA): TGTGCCAGCAGCCGTGGACTAGAGCCAGATACGCAGTATTTT. The full variable domain, rest sourced from reference TRBV7-3 and TRBJ2-3, is GAGVSQTPSNKVTEKGKYVELRCDPISGHTALYWYRQSLGQGPEFLIYFQGTGAADDSGLPNDRFFAVRPEGSVSTLKIQRTERGDSAVYLCASSRGLEPDTQYFGPGTRLTVL.

The rearrangement uses TRBV3-1 (or the pseudogene TRBV3-2) and TRBJ2-3; the match to TRBD2 covers 16 bases. Trimming cost V 4 bases and J 5 bases; bases outside gene matches: 3. The length of the CDR3 is 16 residues. Germline V CDR1 and CDR2: LGHDT, YNNKEL (reference sequence). The CDR3 reads CASSLGTSGRGDTQYF. CDR3 in DNA: TGTGCCAGCAGCCTCGGGACTAGCGGGAGGGGAGATACGCAGTATTTT.

The J gene is TRBJ2-1, the V gene TRBV7-6; D might be TRBD1 (6 bases). V lost 1 base to trimming and J lost 7 bases, with 17 bases between them. The CDR3 length is 16 residues. CDR1 is SGHVS, CDR2 FNYEAQ, per germline. CDR3 sequence reads: CASSLGSRGGRNEQFF. Written as DNA, the CDR3 is TGTGCCAGCAGCTTAGGGTCCAGGGGCGGTAGGAATGAGCAGTTCTTC.

This chain joins TRBV5-1 and TRBJ2-7; 9 bases are a match to TRBD2. V lost 4 bases to trimming and J lost 2 bases; unmatched junction nucleotides: 7. The CDR3 length is 15 residues. Germline V gene lookup returns CDR1 SGHRS and CDR2 YFSETQ. CDR3: CASSASGGRAYEQYF. CDR3 nucleotide sequence: TGCGCCAGCAGCGCTTCTGGCGGGAGGGCCTACGAGCAGTACTTC.

The V and J genes are TRBV28 and TRBJ2-7; 8 bases match TRBD2. CDR3 length equals 14 residues. The germline gives CDR1 MDHEN, CDR2 SYDVKM. V lost 3 bases, J lost 6 bases, and 7 bases stayed unmatched. For the CDR3, the DNA is TGTGCCAGCAGTTTTACGGGAGGGCTTTTCGAGCAGTACTTC. Its protein is CASSFTGGLFEQYF.

This clone was recorded only once. The chain employs TRBV2 and TRBJ2-5; TRBD2 is a possible D gene (7 bases). CDR1 and CDR2 (germline): SNHLY, FYNNEI. The CDR3 is 16 residues long. V was cut by 10 bases and J by 0 bases, with 21 bases left in between. The CDR3 nucleotides read TGTGCCACCTCACCTGGGAGGGGGGCATACCAAGAGACCCAGTACTTC. Translation gives CATSPGRGAYQETQYF.

This chain links TRBV7-2 with TRBJ2-5, with D possibly TRBD1 on 6 matching bases. This CDR3 comprises 13 residues. V was clipped by 8 bases and J by 2 bases, with 12 bases between them. CDR1 SGHTA and CDR2 FQGNSA come from the germline V gene. CDR3 residues: CASGWTAQETQYF. The CDR3 DNA reads as TGTGCCAGCGGCTGGACAGCTCAAGAGACCCAGTACTTC.

V usage is TRBV5-1 and J usage is TRBJ2-7, with 7 bases that match TRBD2. Per germline, CDR1 SGHRS and CDR2 YFSETQ. V gave up 1 base and J gave up 7 bases; unmatched junction bases: 14. CDR3 size: 16 residues. CDR3 sequence reads: CASSLSSGRATGEQYF. DNA of the CDR3: TGCGCCAGCAGCTTGAGTAGCGGGCGGGCCACAGGAGAGCAGTACTTC.

The gene calls are TRBV27 and TRBJ1-1; 9 bases map to TRBD1. V was pared by 5 bases and J by 1 base, with 5 bases of the junction left unmatched. Germline lookup yields CDR1 MNHEY and CDR2 SMNVEV (reference sequence). This CDR3 has 15 amino acids. The CDR3 DNA reads TGTGCCAGCAGTGTAGGGGGACAGGGGAACACTGAAGCTTTCTTT. Protein product: CASSVGGQGNTEAFF.

The V gene is TRBV6-1, the J gene TRBJ2-7; 8 bases fit TRBD2. The CDR3 contains 14 residues. V trimming: 0 bases; J trimming: 4 bases; junction bases outside the gene matches: 2. Germline-derived CDR1 and CDR2 are MNHNS and SASEGT. The CDR3 nucleotides read TGTGCCAGCAGTGAAGCGCGGGGGGCGTACGAGCAGTACTTC. Its translation is CASSEARGAYEQYF.

The V gene is TRBV27, the J gene TRBJ2-1, with 7 bases matching TRBD2. Germline V gene lookup returns CDR1 MNHEY and CDR2 SMNVEV (reference sequence). The CDR3 is made up of 15 amino acids. V dropped 5 bases and J dropped 0; count of bases not matched to a gene: 4. The CDR3 region is CASSTSESSYNEQFF. The CDR3, as DNA: TGTGCCAGCAGTACTAGCGAGAGCTCCTACAATGAGCAGTTCTTC.

This chain connects TRBV28 to TRBJ2-7; 10 bases map to TRBD2. Germline V gene data show CDR1 as MDHEN and CDR2 as SYDVKM. V shed 5 bases, J shed 2 bases, and the junction held 6 bases outside the gene matches. This CDR3 is built from 15 residues. As DNA, the CDR3 is TGTGCCAGCAGTCGACTCAGCGGGGGGGCCTACGAGCAGTACTTC. Protein sequence: CASSRLSGGAYEQYF.

The chain employs TRBV4-1 and TRBJ1-6, with a weak D call TRBD1 (6 bases). Trimming removed 4 bases at V and 8 bases at J, with 15 bases between. This CDR3 has 15 residues. CDR1 MGHRA and CDR2 YSYEKL come from the germline V gene. The CDR3 protein is CASSRTGQLDSPLHF. The CDR3 nucleotides read TGCGCCAGCAGCCGTACAGGGCAGTTAGATTCACCCCTCCACTTT.

This clone was counted once. This chain joins TRBV4-2 and TRBJ2-3; TRBD2 matches 11 bases. The CDR3 totals 17 residues. Trimming took 1 base from V and 4 from J; bases not matched to a gene: 7. Germline V lookup: CDR1 LGHNA, CDR2 YNFKEQ. CDR3 loop: CASSQVLAGGHPDTQYF. The CDR3 bases are TGTGCCAGCAGCCAAGTTTTAGCGGGGGGGCATCCAGATACGCAGTATTTT.

The chain combines TRBV5-4 with TRBJ2-5; tentative D call: TRBD2 (5 bases). CDR3 length: 17 residues. V lost 4 bases, J lost 1 base, and 20 bases lay in between. Per germline, CDR1 SGHNT and CDR2 YYREEE (reference sequence). The CDR3 here is CASSPAGGSATQETQYF. DNA for the CDR3: TGTGCCAGCAGCCCCGCGGGTGGGTCGGCGACCCAAGAGACCCAGTACTTC.

The chain recombines TRBV12-3 or TRBV12-4 with TRBJ2-7; unclear D gene. The CDR3 covers 12 residues. Between the trimmed V and J ends, which lost 6 bases and 5 bases, there was a span of 11 bases. The DNA for the CDR3 is TGTGCCAGCAGCCCTCTCAGGAACGAGCAGTACTTC. Translated: CASSPLRNEQYF.

The CDR3 DNA is TGTGCCAGCAGTTCGAGACTAGCTGGCTCCTACAATGAGCAGTTCTTC. Its protein product is CASSSRLAGSYNEQFF. The genes are TRBV6-6 and TRBJ2-1, with 7 nucleotides matching TRBD2. CDR1 and CDR2 (germline): MNHNY, SVGAGI (reference sequence). The CDR3 is 16 residues long. V shed 4 bases and J 0 bases; nucleotides not matched to a gene: 6.

V is TRBV25-1 and J is TRBJ2-1, with 8 bases that match TRBD2. J lost 2 bases, V lost 1 base, and 4 bases had no gene match. This CDR3 is 16 amino acids long. Germline V gives CDR1 MGHDK, CDR2 SYGVNS. The CDR3 nucleotides are TGTGCCAGCAGTGAATCTGACGGGAGGGCCTACAATGAGCAGTTCTTC. Translation: CASSESDGRAYNEQFF.

This chain joins TRBV19 and TRBJ2-3; 9 bases are a match to TRBD1. Germline V gene sequence: CDR1 LNHDA, CDR2 SQIVND (reference sequence). Trimming took 9 bases from V and 2 from J; bases not matched to a gene: 6. The CDR3 is 14 amino acids. The DNA of the CDR3 is TGTGCCAGCGGTGGGACAGGGTTCACAGATACGCAGTATTTT. This translates into CASGGTGFTDTQYF. Filled out from reference TRBV19 and TRBJ2-3, the complete variable domain reads DGGITQSPKYLFRKEGQNVTLSCEQNLNHDAMYWYRQDPGQGLRLIYYSQIVNDFQKGDIAEGYSVSREKKESFPLTVTSAQKNPTAFYLCASGGTGFTDTQYFGPGTRLTVL.

The V gene is TRBV9, the J gene TRBJ2-7; D possibly corresponds to TRBD2 (5 bases). The CDR3 runs to 13 residues. Germline CDR1 and CDR2: SGDLS and YYNGEE. The V end lost 4 bases, the J end lost 7 bases, and 15 bases lay between the germline ends. Here the CDR3 reads CASSPDGVWEQYF. CDR3 sequence (DNA): TGTGCCAGCAGCCCAGACGGGGTCTGGGAGCAGTACTTC.

The chain is built from TRBV28 and TRBJ1-6, with a possible D match to TRBD1 (6 bases). The CDR3 contains 15 residues. Trimming removed 1 base from V and 6 bases from J, with 10 bases in between. CDR1 is MDHEN, CDR2 SYDVKM, per germline. CDR3 sequence (DNA): TGTGCCAGCAGTTTATCAGGGGCGCGTAATTCACCCCTCCACTTT. Protein sequence: CASSLSGARNSPLHF. Combining the CDR3 with reference TRBV28 and TRBJ1-6 gives the whole variable domain DVKVTQSSRYLVKRTGEKVFLECVQDMDHENMFWYRQDPGLGLRLIYFSYDVKMKEKGDIPEGYSVSREKKERFSLILESASTNQTSMYLCASSLSGARNSPLHFGNGTRLTVT.

V and J are TRBV19 and TRBJ1-5; D perhaps matches TRBD1 (6 bases). Per germline, CDR1 LNHDA and CDR2 SQIVND (reference sequence). The CDR3 length is 13 residues. V was clipped by 6 bases and J by 3 bases, with 9 bases between them. CDR3 region: CASSDRFNQPQHF. The CDR3, as DNA: TGTGCCAGTAGCGACAGGTTCAATCAGCCCCAGCATTTT.

In regard to this clone: Additional DNA sequences in this sample encode the identical CDR3. CDR3 residues: CSVNLGVNQPQHF. CDR3 in DNA: TGCAGCGTGAACTTAGGGGTAAATCAGCCCCAGCATTTT. The chain is built from TRBV29-1 and TRBJ1-5; D perhaps matches TRBD1 (5 bases). This CDR3 is built from 13 residues. V was pared by 6 bases and J by 4 bases, with 13 bases between. The germline V gene encodes CDR1 SQVTM and CDR2 ANQGSEA.

This sequence joins TRBV7-3 and TRBJ1-1, with 8 bases aligning to TRBD1. Germline values: CDR1 SGHTA, CDR2 FQGTGA. The CDR3 spans 13 residues. With 5 bases clipped from V and 4 bases from J, the junction kept 3 bases outside the gene matches. The CDR3 DNA follows: TGTGCCAGCAGCATCGGACAGGGCACTGAAGCTTTCTTT. Amino acid sequence: CASSIGQGTEAFF. Full variable domain (remainder filled in from reference TRBV7-3 and TRBJ1-1): GAGVSQTPSNKVTEKGKYVELRCDPISGHTALYWYRQSLGQGPEFLIYFQGTGAADDSGLPNDRFFAVRPEGSVSTLKIQRTERGDSAVYLCASSIGQGTEAFFGQGTRLTVV.